The next 19 T cell receptor beta chains were all read from a single sample in a study of cytomegalovirus exposure and HLA in healthy donors. The PCR used 60 Vbeta and 13 Jbeta primers. Measured with immunoSEQ multiplex PCR; TCRdb has only the in-frame clones, and not every one. The sample totals around 100,000 clones; its top ten clones hold 6.5% to 7%. The sequencing input was PBMCs. All receptors derive from a man aged 35 to 55 in good health and CMV-seropositive.

The genes are TRBV4-1 and TRBJ2-5; 8 bases fit TRBD2. V lost 1 base, J lost 2 bases, and 9 bases stayed unmatched. Germline CDR1 MGHRA, CDR2 YSYEKL. This CDR3 is built from 17 residues. Here the CDR3 reads CASSQGGAAGAQETQYF. In DNA, the CDR3 is TGCGCCAGCAGCCAAGGGGGGGCAGCGGGGGCTCAAGAGACCCAGTACTTC.

This chain connects TRBV5-4 to TRBJ2-3, with TRBD1 matching over 9 bases. V shed 3 bases, J shed 2 bases, and the junction held 7 bases outside the gene matches. Germline loops: CDR1 SGHNT, CDR2 YYREEE (reference sequence). The CDR3 sequence is 16 residues long. CDR3 sequence: CASSSGTGSSTDTQYF. CDR3 DNA sequence: TGTGCCAGCAGCTCCGGGACAGGGTCATCCACAGATACGCAGTATTTT. Variable domain in full (rest from reference TRBV5-4 and TRBJ2-3): ETGVTQSPTHLIKTRGQQVTLRCSSQSGHNTVSWYQQALGQGPQFIFQYYREEENGRGNFPPRFSGLQFPNYSSELNVNALELDDSALYLCASSSGTGSSTDTQYFGPGTRLTVL.

CDR3 region: CASSPETGRDHYGYTF. CDR3 sequence (DNA): TGTGCCAGCTCACCAGAAACAGGGAGAGATCACTATGGCTACACCTTC. The chain has TRBV18 and TRBJ1-2; possibly TRBD1 for D (6 bases). V shed 2 bases and J shed 3 bases, with 16 bases lying between them. The CDR3 loop spans 16 amino acids. Germline V lookup: CDR1 KGHSH, CDR2 LQKENI.

The V call is TRBV9, the J call TRBJ2-5; tentative D call: TRBD2 (6 bases). V was trimmed by 0 bases and J by 5 bases, leaving 17 bases between them. The CDR3 is 16 amino acids. Germline-derived CDR1 and CDR2 are SGDLS and YYNGEE. Written as DNA, the CDR3 is TGTGCCAGCAGCGTAGAAGTCTTGGGAGGATCCGAGACCCAGTACTTC. Translation: CASSVEVLGGSETQYF.

The V and J genes are TRBV5-5 and TRBJ1-5; the match to TRBD1 covers 8 bases. CDR1 is SGHKS and CDR2 is YYEKEE in the germline V gene (reference sequence). There are 15 residues in the CDR3. Losses at the gene ends were 3 bases for V and 3 bases for J; bases not matched to a gene: 5. The CDR3 spells CASSSGQALNQPQHF. Written as DNA, the CDR3 is TGTGCCAGCAGCTCGGGACAGGCGCTCAATCAGCCCCAGCATTTT.

In nucleotides, the CDR3 is TGTGCCAGCAGTTCACTAGCGGGATTTTTTTTCTTC. Translation: CASSSLAGFFFF. This chain joins TRBV27 and TRBJ2-1; 10 nucleotides agree with TRBD2. CDR3 length: 12 amino acids. Unmatched junction bases numbered 7, after V lost 4 bases and J lost 16 bases. Looked up from germline, CDR1 is MNHEY and CDR2 is SMNVEV (reference sequence).

The chain carries TRBV9 and TRBJ1-3; D unclear. Per germline, CDR1 SGDLS and CDR2 YYNGEE. The length of the CDR3 is 15 residues. Deletions cut 0 bases from V and 0 bases from J, with 7 bases between. The chain's CDR3 is CASSVEPLSGNTIYF. Written as DNA, the CDR3 is TGTGCCAGCAGCGTAGAGCCTCTCTCTGGAAACACCATATATTTT.

The genes are TRBV6-6 and TRBJ2-2; D not certain. The CDR3 contains 14 residues. V shed 7 bases and J shed 0 bases, with 9 bases lying between them. Per the germline V gene, CDR1 is MNHNY and CDR2 is SVGAGI (reference sequence). CDR3 residues: CASNPLSNTGELFF. The CDR3 DNA is TGTGCCAGCAATCCCCTCTCGAACACCGGGGAGCTGTTTTTT.

The chain's CDR3 is CSAIRGPRDRNYEQYF. CDR3 coding DNA: TGCAGCGCAATAAGGGGTCCCCGTGATCGAAACTACGAGCAGTACTTC. The chain is built from TRBV29-1 and TRBJ2-7; D may be TRBD1 (5 bases). This CDR3 comprises 16 residues. Germline lookup yields CDR1 SQVTM and CDR2 ANQGSEA. With 7 bases removed from V and 3 bases from J, the gap between germline ends came to 25 bases.

The rearrangement uses TRBV27 and TRBJ2-4, with D tentatively TRBD2 (6 bases). The CDR3 has 13 amino acids. V was clipped by 10 bases and J by 5 bases, with 15 bases between them. Germline V gene lookup returns CDR1 MNHEY and CDR2 SMNVEV (reference sequence). The CDR3 sequence: CATRPWGENIQYF. The CDR3 region has the DNA TGTGCCACCAGGCCCTGGGGGGAAAACATTCAGTACTTC.

The chain joins TRBV10-3 to TRBJ2-2; D is perhaps TRBD2 (6 bases). Germline CDR1 ENHRY, CDR2 SYGVKD. The length of the CDR3 is 17 residues. V was cut by 2 bases and J by 4 bases, with 17 bases left in between. The CDR3 nucleotides are TGTGCCATCAGTGAGCTATCTGGTCAGGGAGGCACCGGGGAGCTGTTTTTT. Its translation: CAISELSGQGGTGELFF.

This chain joins TRBV6-5 and TRBJ1-1; 11 bases match TRBD1. Germline CDR1 MNHEY, CDR2 SVGAGI. The CDR3 spans 15 residues. After removal of 7 bases from V and 1 base from J, the junction contained 5 bases not matched to a gene. CDR3 nucleotides: TGTGCCAGCAACGGACAGGGGGCAGGGAACACTGAAGCTTTCTTT. Translated: CASNGQGAGNTEAFF.

V gene TRBV6-1 combines with J gene TRBJ2-5, with unresolved D. The J call may be incorrect, as the DNA end agrees better with TRBJ2-7. Germline values: CDR1 MNHNS, CDR2 SASEGT. The CDR3 runs 11 residues. The CDR3 DNA follows: TGTGCCAGCAGTGTGACTTACGAGCAGTACTTC. Amino acids: CASSVTYEQYF.

This rearrangement joins TRBV2 to TRBJ1-5; possibly TRBD1 for D (6 bases). Germline V CDR1 and CDR2: SNHLY, FYNNEI. V lost 5 bases, J lost 0 bases, and 11 bases lay in between. The CDR3 has 15 residues. In DNA, the CDR3 is TGTGCCAGCAGTAAGACAGGAAATAGCAATCAGCCCCAGCATTTT. Encoded protein: CASSKTGNSNQPQHF.

In regard to this clone: The sample contains more than one DNA sequence encoding this CDR3. The chain couples TRBV6-6 to TRBJ2-2; the D is unclear. Germline V gene lookup returns CDR1 MNHNY and CDR2 SVGAGI (reference sequence). V was cut by 0 bases and J by 0 bases, with 5 bases left in between. The CDR3 is made up of 15 amino acids. The CDR3 sequence is CASSYSGPNTGELFF. The DNA for the CDR3 is TGTGCCAGCAGTTACTCGGGCCCGAACACCGGGGAGCTGTTTTTT.

The chain uses TRBV5-1 and TRBJ1-5; a possible D gene is TRBD1 (5 bases). This CDR3 contains 16 residues. Trimming took 1 base from V and 0 from J, leaving 11 bases between them. Germline V lookup: CDR1 SGHRS, CDR2 YFSETQ. This CDR3 is CASSLNPGFSNQPQHF. The CDR3 nucleotides read TGCGCCAGCAGCTTGAACCCAGGGTTTAGCAATCAGCCCCAGCATTTT.

The CDR3 DNA reads as TGTGCCAGCTCAGAGGGGACAGGGAACTCCTACGAGCAGTACTTC. This sequence encodes CASSEGTGNSYEQYF. J is TRBJ2-7 and V is TRBV18, with 9 bases that match TRBD1. Germline assignment: CDR1 KGHSH and CDR2 LQKENI. V shed 5 bases and J 0 bases; nucleotides not matched to a gene: 5. CDR3 length: 15 amino acids.

This chain connects TRBV29-1 to TRBJ2-3, with 10 bases identical to TRBD1. Germline trimming cut 7 bases from V and 1 base from J; bases unmatched to any gene: 5. Germline CDR1 is SQVTM and CDR2 is ANQGSEA. The CDR3 totals 14 residues. CDR3 sequence: CSGAGTGGTDTQYF. The CDR3 bases are TGCAGCGGGGCCGGGACAGGGGGCACAGATACGCAGTATTTT.

The genes are TRBV6-1 and TRBJ1-1, with 7 bases matching TRBD1. Trimming removed 4 bases from V and 5 bases from J; junction bases left unmatched: 7. Germline CDR1 and CDR2: MNHNS and SASEGT. CDR3 length equals 14 residues. Written as DNA, the CDR3 is TGTGCCAGCAGTGGAGCAGGGGGAAAGACTGAAGCTTTCTTT. As protein: CASSGAGGKTEAFF.